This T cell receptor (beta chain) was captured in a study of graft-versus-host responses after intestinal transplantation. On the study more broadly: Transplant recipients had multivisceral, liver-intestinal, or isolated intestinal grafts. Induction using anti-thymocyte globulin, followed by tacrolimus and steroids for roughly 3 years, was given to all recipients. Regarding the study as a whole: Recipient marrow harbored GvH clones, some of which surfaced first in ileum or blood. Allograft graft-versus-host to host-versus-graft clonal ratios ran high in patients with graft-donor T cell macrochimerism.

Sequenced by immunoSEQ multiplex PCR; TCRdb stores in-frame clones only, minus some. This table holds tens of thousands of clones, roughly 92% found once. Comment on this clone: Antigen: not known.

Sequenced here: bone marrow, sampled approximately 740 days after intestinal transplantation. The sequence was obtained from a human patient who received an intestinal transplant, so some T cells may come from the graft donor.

CDR3 amino acids: CASSLTGTLGGGELFF. CDR3 bases: TGTGCCAGCAGCTTAACGGGCACCCTCGGAGGCGGGGAGCTGTTTTTT. The chain joins TRBV7-3 to TRBJ2-2; the D gene is possibly TRBD2 (5 bases). This CDR3 spans 16 amino acids. Germline lookup yields CDR1 SGHTA and CDR2 FQGTGA. Trimming shortened V by 0 bases and J by 7 bases, and 15 bases separated the two germline ends.